One TCR beta chain is described in this entry. These data originate in a study of blood T cell repertoires in COVID-19. Overall study context: COVID-19 samples from acute and convalescent phases originated in the United States, Italy and Spain. PBMCs, B-cell-depleted T cells, or T cells provided the cDNA or gDNA that made up the material.

Source study methods: Amplifying reference gene primers gave estimates of nucleated cell counts. Clones were sequenced by immunoSEQ multiplex PCR, and TCRdb holds only the in-frame ones, with some missing. The DNA was the basis for D and trimming; V, J and clone size are from that table. The sample includes 200,000 to 300,000 clones, approximately 85% of them seen just once. CDR3 length equals 18 residues. CDR1 and CDR2 (germline): MRHNA, SNTAGT. V lost 0 bases and J 4 bases, leaving 21 bases between the germline ends. The TCR originated in a woman aged 25 to 45 with acute or convalescent COVID-19. The sequenced sample consisted of peripheral blood. The rearrangement links TRBV6-4 to TRBJ1-1, with a possible D match to TRBD1 (6 bases). CDR3 nucleotide sequence: TGTGCCAGCAGTGACTCGATAACAGGGAACCTCGGGCTCACTGAAGCTTTCTTT. This gives the protein CASSDSITGNLGLTEAFF.